The source of this TCR beta chain is a study of Ad26.COV2.S vaccination and SARS-CoV-2 variants. Study background: Donor allocation was to the COV1001 Ad26.COV2.S trial arm. Ad26.COV2.S was injected intramuscularly once or twice, 56 days apart.

CDR3 length equals 15 residues. J gave up 4 bases and V 6 bases, and 8 bases lay outside the gene matches. Germline V CDR1 and CDR2: SNHLY, FYNNEI. Sequencing used immunoSEQ multiplex PCR; TCRdb keeps in-frame clones, though not all of them. The sample has about 350,000 clones, 70% to 90% seen once. Treatment defined: roughly 19 received Ad26.COV2.S at low or high dose, single or two shots; 5 received placebo; per-sample allocation not given. Day 63 after the first injection of vaccine or placebo was the sampling time. This Boston cohort included adults aged 18-55 years. The material was peripheral blood, obtained in a trial of Ad26.COV2.S vaccine versus placebo. The origin of this receptor is a person aged 18-65 years who received the Ad26.COV2.S COVID-19 vaccine or a placebo. This sequence joins TRBV2 and TRBJ1-3; 8 bases are shared with TRBD1. CDR3 protein: CASRGQGGVGNTIYF. DNA for the CDR3: TGTGCCAGCAGAGGACAGGGAGGCGTAGGAAACACCATATATTTT.